These 8 T cell receptor beta chains share one sample of origin, sequenced in a study of cytomegalovirus exposure and HLA in healthy donors. The PCR made use of 60 Vbeta and 13 Jbeta primers. The table came from immunoSEQ multiplex PCR; TCRdb's copy has only in-frame clones and leaves some out. The sample yields tens of thousands of clones, more than 65% seen once. Sequencing used PBMCs. The receptors stem from a man aged 35 to 55 in good health and CMV-seropositive.

Worth noting for this clone: The junction differs from germline at one of its ends, possibly a read error. V and J are TRBV7-7 and TRBJ1-3, with 8 bases matching TRBD1. This CDR3 contains 13 residues. The germline V gene has CDR1 SSHAT and CDR2 FNYEAQ (reference sequence). The CDR3 region is CASSSTGEDTIYF. CDR3 coding DNA: TGTGCTAGCAGCTCGACAGGGGAGGACACCATATATTTT.

J is TRBJ1-1 and V is TRBV19; no reliable D call. The germline V and J ends were trimmed by 7 bases and 5 bases, with 17 bases remaining between them. The CDR3 totals 14 residues. Per the germline V gene, CDR1 is LNHDA and CDR2 is SQIVND (reference sequence). CDR3 region: CASIRRGGWTEAFF. The CDR3 nucleotides are TGTGCCAGTATCAGGCGGGGAGGATGGACTGAAGCTTTCTTT.

V is TRBV4-3 and J is TRBJ2-1; the match to TRBD2 covers 10 bases. V lost 0 bases, J lost 7 bases, and 12 bases stayed unmatched. CDR1 LGHNA and CDR2 YSLEER come from the germline V gene. CDR3 size: 18 residues. CDR3 sequence reads: CASSQDLWEAGGLNEQFF. DNA of the CDR3: TGCGCCAGCAGCCAAGATTTATGGGAAGCGGGGGGGCTAAATGAGCAGTTCTTC.

This chain links TRBV5-1 with TRBJ1-2, with D uncertain. The CDR3 totals 14 residues. Germline V gives CDR1 SGHRS, CDR2 YFSETQ. Deletions cut 2 bases from V and 4 bases from J, with 12 bases between. Here the CDR3 reads CASSFSHGAYGYTF. In nucleotides, the CDR3 is TGCGCCAGCAGCTTCAGTCACGGAGCCTATGGCTACACCTTC.

This clone was seen a few times. J is TRBJ2-1 and V is TRBV30; 7 bases agree with TRBD1. Germline CDR1 is GTSNPN and CDR2 is SVGIG (reference sequence). The CDR3 loop spans 12 amino acids. V shed 1 base and J 8 bases; nucleotides not matched to a gene: 2. The CDR3 DNA reads as TGTGCCTGGAGTGAGGGGGCGGATGAGCAGTTCTTC. Translating gives CAWSEGADEQFF.

The CDR3 DNA sequence: TGCGCCAGCAGCCGAGGACAGGGGTCCTACAATGAGCAGTTCTTC. Its protein product is CASSRGQGSYNEQFF. The V and J genes are TRBV5-1 and TRBJ2-1; 9 nucleotides line up with TRBD1. V lost 4 bases to trimming and J lost 1 base; unmatched junction nucleotides: 3. Germline V lookup: CDR1 SGHRS, CDR2 YFSETQ. CDR3 length equals 15 residues.

The CDR3 nucleotides read TGCGCCAGCAGCCAAGTAGGAGCGGGGGCCTACAATGAGCAGTTCTTC. Residues: CASSQVGAGAYNEQFF. V gene TRBV4-3 combines with J gene TRBJ2-1; TRBD2 matches 8 bases. Germline trimming cut 1 base from V and 2 bases from J; bases unmatched to any gene: 4. Germline V lookup: CDR1 LGHNA, CDR2 YSLEER. The CDR3 runs 16 residues.

The rearrangement links TRBV5-1 to TRBJ1-1; TRBD1 might be the D (6 bases). V lost 4 bases, J lost 1 base, and 11 bases lay in between. The length of the CDR3 is 14 residues. The germline V gene encodes CDR1 SGHRS and CDR2 YFSETQ. CDR3 bases: TGCGCCAGCAGCCCCTTCAGGGGGAACACTGAAGCTTTCTTT. Protein product: CASSPFRGNTEAFF.